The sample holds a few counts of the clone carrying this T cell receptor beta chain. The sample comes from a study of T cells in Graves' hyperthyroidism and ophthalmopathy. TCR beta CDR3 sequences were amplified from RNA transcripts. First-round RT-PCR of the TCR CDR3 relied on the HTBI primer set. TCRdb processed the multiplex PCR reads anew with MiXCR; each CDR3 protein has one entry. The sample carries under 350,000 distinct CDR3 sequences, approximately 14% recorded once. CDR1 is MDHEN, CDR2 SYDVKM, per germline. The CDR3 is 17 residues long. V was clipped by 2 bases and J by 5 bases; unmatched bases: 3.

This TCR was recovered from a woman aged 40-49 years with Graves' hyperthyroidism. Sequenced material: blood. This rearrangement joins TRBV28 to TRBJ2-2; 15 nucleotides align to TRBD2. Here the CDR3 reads CASSLTGTSGRTGELFF. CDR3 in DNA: TGTGCCAGCAGTTTAACGGGGACTAGCGGGAGGACCGGGGAGCTGTTTTTT.